This T cell receptor (beta chain) was sequenced during a study of control samples from healthy donors and cancer patients (TCRdb year 2020). The junction carries 17 bases between V and J, which are trimmed by 8 bases and 8 bases respectively. The cysteine opens and the phenylalanine closes a CDR3 of 13 amino acids. Just CDR3 DNA is preserved here, 39 bases in frame from base 1. In the germline V gene, CDR1 corresponds to MNHEY and CDR2 to SVGAGI. For this clone: Its antigen is unknown. No much larger clonotype is one base removed from it; base qualities were not supplied.

The method behind the library was the immunoSEQ multiplex PCR assay. TCRdb's version of the immuneACCESS table is confined to in-frame rearrangements and falls short of the full clone set. An unresolved V gene accounts for under half of the shortfall where checked; the remainder is of unknown origin. Within this sample are 110,000 or so clones, with 87% of them counted one time only. The biggest ten clones account for about an eighth of the sample. The receptor was isolated from a man aged 25 to 40 in good health. The sequence links TRBV6-5 to TRBJ2-3; 6 matching bases give a weak D call of TRBD2. The sample comprised blood. CDR3 sequence: CASETSSSGTQYF. The nucleotides read TGTGCCAGCGAAACTAGCAGCTCGGGTACGCAGTATTTT.